A single sample gave rise to the 27 T cell receptor beta chains below, sequenced in a study of Ad26.COV2.S vaccination and SARS-CoV-2 variants. Treatment meaning: roughly 20 received Ad26.COV2.S at low or high dose, single or two shots; about 5 received placebo; per-sample allocation not given. Day 63 after the first vaccine or placebo injection was the time point for sampling. The assay was immunoSEQ multiplex PCR, and TCRdb's table has in-frame clones only and misses some. The sample consists of about 320,000 clones, 70% to 90% of them appearing once. This specimen was peripheral blood, taken in a trial of Ad26.COV2.S vaccine versus placebo. The receptors derive from a person aged 18-65 years who received the Ad26.COV2.S COVID-19 vaccine or a placebo.

The chain combines TRBV10-3 with TRBJ2-7; TRBD1 agrees at 7 bases. The CDR3 is made up of 13 amino acids. The trim removed 4 bases at V and 2 bases at J, leaving 2 bases unmatched. The V gene's germline CDR1 is ENHRY and CDR2 SYGVKD. CDR3 loop: CAISGGQTYEQYF. As DNA, the CDR3 is TGTGCCATCAGTGGGGGACAGACCTACGAGCAGTACTTC.

With respect to this clone: Distinct nucleotide sequences in the sample also encode this CDR3. The chain has TRBV5-1 and TRBJ1-5, with TRBD1 identical over 7 bases. V trimming: 2 bases; J trimming: 2 bases; junction bases outside the gene matches: 1. Per germline, CDR1 SGHRS and CDR2 YFSETQ. The CDR3 extends over 14 amino acids. The DNA for the CDR3 is TGCGCCAGCAGCTTCGGACAGGGCAATCAGCCCCAGCATTTT. Amino acids: CASSFGQGNQPQHF.

The rearrangement uses TRBV5-4 and TRBJ1-2; 7 nucleotides align to TRBD1. Losses at the gene ends were 3 bases for V and 7 bases for J; bases not matched to a gene: 9. In germline, CDR1 is SGHNT, CDR2 YYREEE (reference sequence). The CDR3 totals 14 residues. The CDR3 protein is CASSSTGSLGGYTF. DNA for the CDR3: TGTGCCAGCAGCTCGACAGGGTCGCTCGGTGGCTACACCTTC. Complete variable domain (other parts from reference TRBV5-4 and TRBJ1-2): ETGVTQSPTHLIKTRGQQVTLRCSSQSGHNTVSWYQQALGQGPQFIFQYYREEENGRGNFPPRFSGLQFPNYSSELNVNALELDDSALYLCASSSTGSLGGYTFGSGTRLTVV.

This clone was found once. The CDR3 here is CASSPGFSNTEAFF. As DNA, the CDR3 is TGTGCCAGCAGCCCCGGGTTCTCAAACACTGAAGCTTTCTTT. The V and J genes are TRBV6-6 and TRBJ1-1; D uncertain. This CDR3 comprises 14 residues. Deletions cut 6 bases from V and 2 bases from J, with 13 bases between. Germline V gene data show CDR1 as MNHNY and CDR2 as SVGAGI (reference sequence).

The J gene is TRBJ2-3, the V gene TRBV10-2; possibly TRBD1 for D (5 bases). From germline, CDR1 is WSHSY and CDR2 SAAADI. The CDR3 loop spans 14 amino acids. Trimming removed 3 bases at V and 3 bases at J, with 10 bases between. CDR3 in DNA: TGCGCCAGCAGTGATCCAGGGTTAACAGATACGCAGTATTTT. Its translation: CASSDPGLTDTQYF.

V and J are TRBV18 and TRBJ1-6, with TRBD1 matching over 8 bases. Trimming cost V 4 bases and J 11 bases; bases outside gene matches: 10. This CDR3 contains 15 residues. CDR1 is KGHSH and CDR2 is LQKENI in the germline V gene. For the CDR3, the DNA is TGTGCCAGCTCACTGGACAGGGTGGAGGCGGCACCCCTCCACTTT. Its protein is CASSLDRVEAAPLHF. Based on the CDR3 plus reference TRBV18 and TRBJ1-6, the full variable domain is NAGVMQNPRHLVRRRGQEARLRCSPMKGHSHVYWYRQLPEEGLKFMVYLQKENIIDESGMPKERFSAEFPKEGPSILRIQQVVRGDSAAYFCASSLDRVEAAPLHFGNGTRLTVT.

The chain couples TRBV4-1 to TRBJ1-2; 9 nucleotides line up with TRBD1. The CDR3 covers 15 residues. CDR1 and CDR2 from the germline V gene are MGHRA and YSYEKL. Losses at the gene ends were 0 bases for V and 7 bases for J; bases not matched to a gene: 6. CDR3 region: CASSQDGTGGSGYTF. CDR3 DNA sequence: TGCGCCAGCAGCCAAGATGGAACAGGGGGCAGTGGCTACACCTTC.

This chain joins TRBV9 and TRBJ2-2; D might be TRBD1 (6 bases). The germline V and J ends were trimmed by 5 bases and 1 base, with 9 bases remaining between them. The CDR3 sequence is 14 residues long. Germline CDR1 reads SGDLS; CDR2 reads YYNGEE. The CDR3 here is CASRLQGNTGELFF. The CDR3 DNA reads TGTGCCAGCAGGCTACAGGGGAACACCGGGGAGCTGTTTTTT.

V is TRBV6-2 or TRBV6-3 and J is TRBJ1-1; no clear D gene. V was clipped by 2 bases and J by 7 bases, with 5 bases between them. Germline loops: CDR1 MNHEY, CDR2 SVGEGT. CDR3 length equals 11 residues. The CDR3 DNA reads TGTGCCAGCAGTTACGTCAATGAAGCTTTCTTT. Translated, it gives CASSYVNEAFF.

The genes are TRBV2 and TRBJ2-7; TRBD1 agrees at 11 bases. J lost 7 bases, V lost 5 bases, and 7 bases had no gene match. From germline, CDR1 is SNHLY and CDR2 FYNNEI. The length of the CDR3 is 14 residues. DNA of the CDR3: TGTGCCAGCAGTTTGGGACAGGGGGTTCGTGAGCAGTACTTC. Protein sequence: CASSLGQGVREQYF.

This clone has just a few counts. The J gene is TRBJ2-7, the V gene TRBV4-2; weak D call: TRBD1 (5 bases). V lost 0 bases and J 3 bases, leaving 12 bases between the germline ends. Germline V gene data show CDR1 as LGHNA and CDR2 as YNFKEQ. The length of the CDR3 is 15 residues. In DNA form, the CDR3 reads TGTGCCAGCAGCCAAGAAAGGCAGGGTATCTACGAGCAGTACTTC. This codes for CASSQERQGIYEQYF.

The rearrangement joins TRBV19 to TRBJ2-6, with 7 bases identical to TRBD1. Germline values: CDR1 LNHDA, CDR2 SQIVND (reference sequence). This CDR3 has 15 residues. Trimming cost V 5 bases and J 2 bases; bases outside gene matches: 3. The CDR3 nucleotides are TGTGCCAGTAGTGGAACAGGGGCTGGGGCCAACGTCCTGACTTTC. It yields the protein CASSGTGAGANVLTF.

This chain connects TRBV29-1 to TRBJ2-4; D tentatively fits TRBD1 or TRBD2 (5 bases each). This CDR3 region has 14 residues. Germline CDR1 is SQVTM and CDR2 is ANQGSEA. The V and J ends lost 4 bases and 11 bases respectively, with 21 bases between them. The CDR3 DNA follows: TGCAGCGTTGCCAGGGTGACTGACTCGGGGCTTCAGTACTTC. It yields the protein CSVARVTDSGLQYF.

A single count supports this clone. The chain links TRBV6-2 or TRBV6-3 to TRBJ1-4; D is undetermined. Germline CDR1 is MNHEY and CDR2 is SVGEGT. V lost 0 bases and J lost 7, with 9 bases in between. The CDR3 is 14 amino acids. In DNA form, the CDR3 reads TGTGCCAGCAGTTACTCCCACAGTGGTGAAAAACTGTTTTTT. Its translation is CASSYSHSGEKLFF.

This clone was seen only once. The chain recombines TRBV11-2 with TRBJ1-2; D may be TRBD1 (5 bases). This CDR3 has 13 amino acids. CDR1 SGHAT and CDR2 FQNNGV come from the germline V gene. V was pared by 2 bases and J by 6 bases, with 10 bases between. The CDR3 region has the DNA TGTGCCAGCAGCTTACCTCTGGGGGATGGCTACACCTTC. Encoded protein: CASSLPLGDGYTF.

This clone occurred many times. The chain links TRBV6-2 or TRBV6-3 to TRBJ1-6; D is ambiguous. Germline loops: CDR1 MNHEY, CDR2 SVGEGT. V shed 6 bases and J shed 0 bases, with 18 bases lying between them. The CDR3 length is 18 residues. The CDR3 reads CASSPRRVLSSYNSPLHF. The CDR3 DNA sequence: TGTGCCAGCAGCCCTAGACGGGTGCTTAGCTCCTATAATTCACCCCTCCACTTT.

The V call is TRBV19, the J call TRBJ2-7; the match to TRBD1 covers 7 bases. CDR1 and CDR2 (germline): LNHDA, SQIVND (reference sequence). V lost 1 base to trimming and J lost 2 bases; unmatched junction nucleotides: 2. This CDR3 comprises 14 residues. CDR3 protein: CASSIGRGTYEQYF. The CDR3 DNA is TGTGCCAGTAGTATAGGCAGGGGGACCTACGAGCAGTACTTC.

In regard to this clone: This sample includes further DNA sequences coding for the same CDR3. The chain is built from TRBV18 and TRBJ2-7, with D hard to call. The length of the CDR3 is 12 residues. The V end lost 3 bases, the J end lost 0 bases, and 3 bases lay between the germline ends. Germline-derived CDR1 and CDR2 are KGHSH and LQKENI. The CDR3 coding sequence is TGTGCCAGCTCACCGGGCTCCTACGAGCAGTACTTC. This sequence encodes CASSPGSYEQYF. Together with reference TRBV18 and TRBJ2-7, the CDR3 gives the full variable domain: NAGVMQNPRHLVRRRGQEARLRCSPMKGHSHVYWYRQLPEEGLKFMVYLQKENIIDESGMPKERFSAEFPKEGPSILRIQQVVRGDSAAYFCASSPGSYEQYFGPGTRLTVT.

The rearrangement joins TRBV15 to TRBJ2-7; TRBD2 aligns across 14 bases. The CDR3 sequence is 20 residues long. V trimming: 0 bases; J trimming: 2 bases; junction bases outside the gene matches: 12. Germline CDR1 LNHNV, CDR2 YYDKDF (reference sequence). The CDR3 loop is CATSRDSGLAGGQSPYEQYF. In DNA, the CDR3 is TGTGCCACCAGCAGAGATTCAGGACTAGCGGGGGGCCAAAGCCCCTACGAGCAGTACTTC.

The V call is TRBV15, the J call TRBJ1-5, with D unresolved. V lost 1 base to trimming and J lost 6 bases, with 10 bases between them. The CDR3 extends over 14 amino acids. The germline CDR1 and CDR2 sequences are LNHNV and YYDKDF (reference sequence). The CDR3 sequence is CATSRGEVFQPQHF. CDR3 nucleotide sequence: TGTGCCACCAGCAGAGGGGAGGTCTTTCAGCCCCAGCATTTT.

The gene calls are TRBV28 and TRBJ1-1; 9 bases are a match to TRBD1. Germline trimming cut 5 bases from V and 5 bases from J; bases unmatched to any gene: 15. CDR1 MDHEN and CDR2 SYDVKM come from the germline V gene. There are 17 residues in the CDR3. The CDR3: CASSLFSPTGGKTEAFF. DNA of the CDR3: TGTGCCAGCAGTCTTTTCAGCCCGACAGGGGGAAAAACTGAAGCTTTCTTT.

This clone was seen only a few times. As DNA, the CDR3 is TGCGCCAGCAGTCAATCCGGGGGACAGGGGAATGCCGGGGAGCTGTTTTTT. It specifies CASSQSGGQGNAGELFF. The V call is TRBV23-1, the J call TRBJ2-2; TRBD1 matches at 10 bases. TRBV23-1 falls under the ORF class, with uncertain function. This CDR3 comprises 17 residues. The junction had 7 bases not matched to a gene; V was cut back by 0 bases and J by 6 bases.

V usage is TRBV7-8 and J usage is TRBJ2-7, with 9 nucleotides matching TRBD1. The germline gives CDR1 SGHVS, CDR2 FQNEAQ. The CDR3 extends over 15 amino acids. With V trimmed by 4 bases and J by 4 bases, 8 bases remained unmatched. The CDR3 spells CASSWEGQGPYEQYF. DNA of the CDR3: TGTGCCAGCAGCTGGGAGGGACAGGGCCCGTACGAGCAGTACTTC.

V is TRBV5-1 and J is TRBJ2-7; D remains unclear. V lost 1 base, J lost 1 base, and 6 bases lay in between. This CDR3 is 13 amino acids long. CDR1 and CDR2 (germline): SGHRS, YFSETQ. The CDR3 nucleotides are TGCGCCAGCAGCTTGACGGTTTCCTACGAGCAGTACTTC. Its translation: CASSLTVSYEQYF.

The V call is TRBV14, the J call TRBJ2-7, with no clear D. The germline V gene has CDR1 SGHDN and CDR2 FVKESK. The CDR3 has 13 amino acids. V lost 4 bases to trimming and J lost 6 bases, with 13 bases between them. The CDR3 sequence: CASSPWAFSEQYF. The DNA of the CDR3 is TGTGCCAGCAGCCCGTGGGCCTTTAGCGAGCAGTACTTC.

This chain joins TRBV2 and TRBJ2-1; the match to TRBD2 covers 11 bases. The CDR3 runs to 17 residues. Trimming at V came to 5 bases and at J to 6 bases, leaving 12 bases not matched to a gene. CDR1 and CDR2 from the germline V gene are SNHLY and FYNNEI. CDR3 region: CASSKRGGLAGGNEQFF. CDR3 sequence (DNA): TGTGCCAGCAGTAAGAGGGGTGGGCTAGCGGGGGGCAATGAGCAGTTCTTC.

The chain uses TRBV7-8 and TRBJ2-5; weak D call: TRBD2 (5 bases). Germline values: CDR1 SGHVS, CDR2 FQNEAQ. The CDR3 runs to 17 residues. V lost 5 bases and J lost 2, with 21 bases in between. The CDR3 loop reads CASSTPFAGPSQETQYF. For the CDR3, the DNA is TGTGCCAGCAGCACCCCCTTTGCGGGCCCATCGCAAGAGACCCAGTACTTC.